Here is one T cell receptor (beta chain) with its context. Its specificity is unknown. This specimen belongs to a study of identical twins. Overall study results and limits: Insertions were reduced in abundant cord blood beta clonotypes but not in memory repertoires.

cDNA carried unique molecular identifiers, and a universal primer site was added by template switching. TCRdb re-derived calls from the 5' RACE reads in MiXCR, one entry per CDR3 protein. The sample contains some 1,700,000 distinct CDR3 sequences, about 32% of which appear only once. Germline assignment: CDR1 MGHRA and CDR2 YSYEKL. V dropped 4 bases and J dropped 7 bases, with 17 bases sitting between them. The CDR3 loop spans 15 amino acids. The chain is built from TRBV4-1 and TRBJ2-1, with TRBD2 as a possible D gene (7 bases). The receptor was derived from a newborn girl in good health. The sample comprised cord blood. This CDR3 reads CASSLGGKGGNEQFF. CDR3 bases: TGCGCCAGCAGCCTGGGCGGTAAGGGGGGGAATGAGCAGTTCTTC.